Listed below are T cell receptor beta chains from one sample, sequenced in a study of blood T cells in healthy people across ages. From the 5' RACE reads, TCRdb called clonotypes with MiXCR, one entry per CDR3 protein. This table has some 900,000 distinct CDR3 sequences, around 48% appearing once. Material for sequencing was blood. Every receptor here comes from a man aged 25-45 years in good health. The conserved cysteine and the conserved F or W are not part of the CDR3 here. The order of the fields is J gene, V gene, CDR3 protein.

TRBJ2-1,TRBV4-2,ASSQELFGNNEQF
TRBJ1-4,TRBV6-2/TRBV6-3,ASNYGGELF
TRBJ1-2,TRBV27,ASPRALRQANYGYT
TRBJ1-2,TRBV10-3,AISEQGTPPDGYT
TRBJ1-1,TRBV7-9,ASSVAPGTNTEAF
TRBJ2-5,TRBV3-1,ASSNSGTRSETQY
.,TRBV6-6,ASSYSVGQGGEQY
TRBJ1-4,TRBV20-1,SVSRADEKLF
TRBJ2-1,TRBV6-2/TRBV6-3,ASRDRTGDWDEQF
TRBJ2-3,TRBV27,ASSSPIDTQY
TRBJ2-5,TRBV6-2/TRBV6-3,ASSYGNRGRGETQY
TRBJ2-7,TRBV6-1,ATGTGAFREQY
TRBJ2-3,TRBV28,ASRTRTQRGSDTQY
TRBJ2-7,TRBV4-3,ASSQDEQGSYEQY
TRBJ2-3,TRBV20-1,SAKGDVTQY
TRBJ2-7,TRBV13,ASSTTTATSGGAYSYEQY
TRBJ2-1,TRBV18,ASSQIGGQGASEQF